This T cell receptor (beta chain) is from a study of blood T cell repertoires in COVID-19. Germline CDR1 is SGHVS and CDR2 is FNYEAQ. The CDR3 totals 17 residues. Trimming cost V 6 bases and J 8 bases; bases outside gene matches: 16. Original processing notes: How many nucleated cells were present was estimated from reference gene primer amplification. This table comes from immunoSEQ multiplex PCR, and its TCRdb copy is limited to in-frame clones, with some not included. From that table come the V and J calls and clone size; the DNA was used to work out D and trimming. The data show around 160,000 clones, approximately 85% seen once. Patients in Seattle were enrolled during active infection, then followed longitudinally.

Sequencing used peripheral blood. The chain uses TRBV7-6 and TRBJ2-1; 10 positions match TRBD2. The TCR was taken from a woman aged 60-75 years with COVID-19, enrolled during active disease. CDR3 residues: CASSSGQTSGAGDEQFF. DNA of the CDR3: TGTGCCAGCAGTTCCGGACAAACTAGCGGGGCGGGTGATGAGCAGTTCTTC.